This TCR beta chain is from a study of CD8+CD57+ T cells in acquired aplastic anemia. Study-level information: On average, sorted CD4+ and CD8+ cells gave about 2.9 ug of DNA. Regarding the study as a whole: Approximately 30 CD8+ CDR3 sequences were shared between patients and controls.

This CDR3 is 14 amino acids long. The V gene lost 0 bases and the J gene lost 14 bases, with 17 bases spanning the gap. Germline V gene sequence: CDR1 DFQATT, CDR2 SNEGSKA (reference sequence). Sequenced patients had shown CD8+CD57+ cell expansion by flow cytometry. Patients uniformly had severe acquired aplastic anemia. It was genomic DNA that served as the template for profiling TCR beta VDJ and CDR3. TCRdb recomputed calls from the reads with MiXCR, one row per CDR3 protein. The data contain tens of thousands of distinct CDR3 sequences, approximately 57% of them seen just once; the ten biggest clones take up 50% to 70%. With respect to this clonotype: Its antigen remains unknown.

The sequencing sample was made of sorted CD4+, CD8+, or CD8+CD57+ T cells (not recorded which) from PBMCs. The receptor was isolated from a human donor with aplastic anemia. This chain joins TRBV20-1 and TRBJ1-6; D unclear. The CDR3 region is CSARDRGRGRTLHF. The CDR3 bases are TGCAGTGCTAGAGACCGCGGACGGGGAAGGACCCTCCACTTT.